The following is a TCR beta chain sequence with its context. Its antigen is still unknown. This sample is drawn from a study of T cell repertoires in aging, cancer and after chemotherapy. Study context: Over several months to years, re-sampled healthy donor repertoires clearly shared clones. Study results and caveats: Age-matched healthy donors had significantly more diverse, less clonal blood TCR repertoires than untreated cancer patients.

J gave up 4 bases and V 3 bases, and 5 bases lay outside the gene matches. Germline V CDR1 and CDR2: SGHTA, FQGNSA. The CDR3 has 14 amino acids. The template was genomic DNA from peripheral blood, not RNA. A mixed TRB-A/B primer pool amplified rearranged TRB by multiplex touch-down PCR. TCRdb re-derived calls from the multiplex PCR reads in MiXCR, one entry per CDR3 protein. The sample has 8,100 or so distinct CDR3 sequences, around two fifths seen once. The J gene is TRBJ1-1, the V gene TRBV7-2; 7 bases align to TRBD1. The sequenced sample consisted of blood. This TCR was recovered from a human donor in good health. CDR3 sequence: CASSFDRVSTEAFF. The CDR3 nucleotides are TGTGCCAGCAGCTTTGACAGGGTAAGCACTGAAGCTTTCTTT.